These 26 T cell receptor beta chains were sequenced from one sample in a study of blood T cells in healthy people across ages. The second PCR ran 7 to 11 cycles with a sample-barcoded 5' primer and J-beta primers. TCRdb reanalysed the 5' RACE reads using MiXCR and keeps one entry per CDR3 protein. The sample lists roughly 1.9 million distinct CDR3 sequences, approximately 40% occurring once. The sequenced sample was blood. All receptors derive from a human donor in good health.

This clonotype appeared many times. The V and J genes are TRBV20-1 and TRBJ2-1; D is unclear. From germline, CDR1 is DFQATT and CDR2 SNEGSKA (reference sequence). This CDR3 region has 11 residues. V lost 2 bases and J 5 bases, leaving 4 bases between the germline ends. The CDR3 nucleotides read TGCAGTGCTAGACGGGACAATGAGCAGTTCTTC. This sequence encodes CSARRDNEQFF.

This clonotype came up a few times. V is TRBV6-2 or TRBV6-3 and J is TRBJ1-5, with D unresolved. Per the germline V gene, CDR1 is MNHEY and CDR2 is SVGEGT. V was shortened by 7 bases and J by 6 bases, with 13 bases between the two germline ends. This CDR3 spans 13 amino acids. The chain's CDR3 is CASMGGFFQPQHF. The DNA of the CDR3 is TGTGCCAGCATGGGAGGATTTTTTCAGCCCCAGCATTTT.

The chain carries TRBV3-1 and TRBJ2-7, with D possibly called TRBD1 or TRBD2 (5 bases each). The germline gives CDR1 LGHDT, CDR2 YNNKEL (reference sequence). CDR3 length: 15 residues. Between the trimmed V and J ends, which lost 1 base and 6 bases, there was a span of 16 bases. The CDR3 DNA reads as TGTGCCAGCAGCCAAGGGGGACGGAACCCCTCCGAGCAGTACTTC. Translating it yields CASSQGGRNPSEQYF.

The rearrangement joins TRBV19 to TRBJ1-3; a possible D gene is TRBD1 (6 bases). CDR1 is LNHDA, CDR2 SQIVND, per germline (reference sequence). Trimming shortened V by 5 bases and J by 2 bases, and 16 bases separated the two germline ends. This CDR3 spans 16 amino acids. CDR3 in amino acids: CASSRLSGVAGNTIYF. CDR3 DNA sequence: TGTGCCAGTAGTCGTCTGTCAGGGGTCGCTGGAAACACCATATATTTT.

V is TRBV27 and J is TRBJ2-1, with D possibly being TRBD2 (7 bases). V shed 7 bases and J shed 9 bases, with 40 bases lying between them. The length of the CDR3 is 21 residues. Germline CDR1 is MNHEY and CDR2 is SMNVEV (reference sequence). The CDR3 reads CASTLGGGLPTSGISEGEQFF. Written as DNA, the CDR3 is TGTGCCAGCACTCTAGGGGGGGGCTTACCTACAAGTGGGATAAGCGAAGGTGAGCAGTTCTTC.

The chain links TRBV9 to TRBJ1-3, with no clear D. This CDR3 has 15 amino acids. The germline V gene encodes CDR1 SGDLS and CDR2 YYNGEE. V lost 4 bases and J 1 base, leaving 12 bases between the germline ends. CDR3 loop: CASSRRDGSGNTIYF. CDR3 DNA sequence: TGTGCCAGCAGCAGACGGGATGGATCTGGAAACACCATATATTTT.

This chain uses TRBV12-3 or TRBV12-4 with TRBJ1-5; 7 nucleotides match TRBD1. The V and J ends lost 6 bases and 5 bases, in that order; junction bases with no gene match: 10. This CDR3 is built from 15 residues. CDR3 in amino acids: CASSQAGGLDQPQHF. The CDR3 coding sequence is TGTGCCAGCAGCCAAGCAGGGGGATTGGATCAGCCCCAGCATTTT.

The chain recombines TRBV7-3 with TRBJ1-2, with D hard to call. The germline gives CDR1 SGHTA, CDR2 FQGTGA. Trimming cost V 4 bases and J 6 bases, with 21 bases left between them. The CDR3 extends over 16 amino acids. The CDR3 region is CASSSVPGTPPNGYTF. The CDR3 bases are TGTGCCAGCAGCTCCGTGCCCGGCACTCCCCCGAATGGCTACACCTTC.

There are a few counts of this clonotype. The chain links TRBV5-5 to TRBJ2-5; unclear D gene. This CDR3 is 16 amino acids long. V was trimmed by 1 base and J by 2 bases, leaving 15 bases between them. Germline-derived CDR1 and CDR2 are SGHKS and YYEKEE (reference sequence). In DNA form, the CDR3 reads TGTGCCAGCAGCTTGCTTCTAAGTACTCTACAAGAGACCCAGTACTTC. Translating it yields CASSLLLSTLQETQYF.

The chain couples TRBV4-3 to TRBJ1-4; TRBD1 is a possible D gene (5 bases). This CDR3 is built from 16 residues. The germline gives CDR1 LGHNA, CDR2 YSLEER. Trimming took off 4 bases at V and 0 bases at J, with 12 bases between the two ends. The CDR3 coding sequence is TGCGCCAGCAGCCCCTTCGACAGTGCAACTAATGAAAAACTGTTTTTT. Translated, it gives CASSPFDSATNEKLFF.

J is TRBJ2-7 and V is TRBV6-5; a possible D gene is TRBD1 (7 bases). Deletions cut 0 bases from V and 0 bases from J, with 12 bases between. This CDR3 has 16 amino acids. CDR1 MNHEY and CDR2 SVGAGI come from the germline V gene. The CDR3 nucleotides read TGTGCCAGCAGTTACTCGGCGGGACAGACCTCCTACGAGCAGTACTTC. Translating gives CASSYSAGQTSYEQYF.

A remark on this clonotype: Since no conserved phenylalanine or tryptophan closes the CDR3, a read error is the likely cause. This chain links TRBV20-1 with TRBJ2-1; 9 bases fit TRBD1. V shed 3 bases and J 1 base; nucleotides not matched to a gene: 4. There are 15 residues in the CDR3. Germline-derived CDR1 and CDR2 are DFQATT and SNEGSKA (reference sequence). The CDR3 coding sequence is TGCAGTGCTAGCATTGGGACAGGGTCCTACAATGAGCAGTTCTTA. Its translation: CSASIGTGSYNEQFL.

This chain joins TRBV12-3 or TRBV12-4 and TRBJ2-5; the D is unclear. Trimming left V 5 bases short and J 11 bases short, with 27 bases between. This CDR3 region has 16 residues. DNA of the CDR3: TGTGCCAGCAGTCTCCCGTTGGGGATTTCTTTAGTCCAGCAGTACTTC. As protein: CASSLPLGISLVQQYF.

The chain has TRBV13 and TRBJ2-3; 8 bases fit TRBD2. This CDR3 contains 15 residues. V shed 3 bases and J 8 bases; nucleotides not matched to a gene: 10. Germline-derived CDR1 and CDR2 are PRHDT and FYEKMQ (reference sequence). The CDR3 DNA sequence: TGTGCCAGCAGCTTCTCCGGACTAGCCCCACGTACGCAGTATTTT. It specifies CASSFSGLAPRTQYF.

This clonotype turned up a few times. The chain combines TRBV5-1 with TRBJ2-1, with no clear D. CDR3 size: 17 residues. Germline V CDR1 and CDR2: SGHRS, YFSETQ. Trimming shortened V by 0 bases and J by 4 bases, and 17 bases separated the two germline ends. The CDR3 region is CASSLAGLNSVYNEQFF. In DNA form, the CDR3 reads TGCGCCAGCAGCTTGGCCGGATTGAACAGTGTTTACAATGAGCAGTTCTTC.

A note on this clonotype: The junction differs from germline at one of its ends, possibly a read error. CDR3 coding DNA: TGTGTCAGCAGTTTAAGGACAGCCTACAATGAGCAGTTCTTC. This gives the protein CVSSLRTAYNEQFF. The genes are TRBV27 and TRBJ2-1; the D gene is possibly TRBD1 (6 bases). Germline CDR1 MNHEY, CDR2 SMNVEV (reference sequence). CDR3 length equals 14 residues.

The V call is TRBV25-1, the J call TRBJ2-1; 9 bases match TRBD1. The trim removed 1 base at V and 10 bases at J, leaving 5 bases unmatched. The CDR3 is made up of 14 amino acids. CDR1 and CDR2 from the germline V gene are MGHDK and SYGVNS. CDR3 region: CASSEWGTGNEQFF. The CDR3 DNA is TGTGCCAGCAGTGAATGGGGGACAGGGAACGAGCAGTTCTTC.

V is TRBV9 and J is TRBJ2-6; D uncertain. Trimming cost V 0 bases and J 1 base, with 11 bases left between them. The CDR3 loop spans 17 amino acids. Looked up from germline, CDR1 is SGDLS and CDR2 is YYNGEE. The CDR3 is CASSVEAMSSGANVLTF. Here the CDR3 DNA reads TGTGCCAGCAGCGTAGAGGCCATGAGTTCTGGGGCCAACGTCCTGACTTTC.

This clonotype appeared a few times. The V gene is TRBV3-1, the J gene TRBJ2-1; no firm D call. The germline V gene encodes CDR1 LGHDT and CDR2 YNNKEL (reference sequence). The CDR3 spans 18 residues. Trimming took 0 bases from V and 0 from J, leaving 15 bases between them. The CDR3: CASSQDPTDFGSYNEQFF. The CDR3 nucleotides read TGTGCCAGCAGCCAAGATCCTACAGATTTTGGCTCCTACAATGAGCAGTTCTTC.

This sequence joins TRBV18 and TRBJ2-7; perhaps TRBD1 as D (6 bases). The germline CDR1 and CDR2 sequences are KGHSH and LQKENI. The CDR3 is 14 residues long. Trimming took 5 bases from V and 6 from J, leaving 17 bases between them. CDR3 coding DNA: TGTGCCAGCTCAGAGGACAGAACCTACCGCGAGCAGTACTTC. Its translation: CASSEDRTYREQYF.

The chain joins TRBV3-1 to TRBJ2-3, with D perhaps TRBD1 (6 bases). V lost 4 bases and J 3 bases, leaving 17 bases between the germline ends. The CDR3 runs 16 residues. Germline V gene data show CDR1 as LGHDT and CDR2 as YNNKEL (reference sequence). CDR3 nucleotides: TGTGCCAGCAGCCGCAGGGGTATCGAGGAGACAGATACGCAGTATTTT. It encodes CASSRRGIEETDTQYF.

This clonotype was recorded a few times. This rearrangement joins TRBV13 to TRBJ2-7; D may be TRBD2 (5 bases). Germline CDR1 is PRHDT and CDR2 is FYEKMQ (reference sequence). The CDR3 contains 13 residues. Trimming pared 5 bases from V and 6 bases from J, leaving 14 bases between. The CDR3 loop reads CASSPWNSGEQYF. Here the CDR3 DNA reads TGTGCCAGCAGCCCCTGGAACAGCGGCGAGCAGTACTTC.

The V call is TRBV6-2 or TRBV6-3, the J call TRBJ2-7; D could derive from TRBD1 or TRBD2 (5 bases each). The CDR3 has 16 amino acids. Trimming removed 3 bases at V and 3 bases at J, with 18 bases between. Germline V gives CDR1 MNHEY, CDR2 SVGEGT. Here the CDR3 reads CASSYLRAGTNYEQYF. The DNA of the CDR3 is TGTGCCAGCAGTTATCTACGCGCCGGGACCAACTACGAGCAGTACTTC.

This clonotype was counted a few times. The V call is TRBV7-9, the J call TRBJ2-7; possibly TRBD1 or TRBD2 for D (6 bases each). The germline CDR1 and CDR2 sequences are SEHNR and FQNEAQ (reference sequence). Trimming cost V 7 bases and J 0 bases, with 16 bases left between them. The CDR3 length is 15 residues. CDR3: CASIKTGTASYEQYF. The CDR3 DNA sequence: TGTGCCAGCATCAAAACAGGGACTGCCTCCTACGAGCAGTACTTC.

The chain couples TRBV18 to TRBJ1-1; 7 nucleotides line up with TRBD1. The CDR3 spans 16 residues. From germline, CDR1 is KGHSH and CDR2 LQKENI. V gave up 8 bases and J gave up 3 bases; unmatched junction bases: 15. CDR3: CASTLANTGADTEAFF. CDR3 nucleotide sequence: TGTGCCAGCACACTAGCGAATACAGGGGCGGACACTGAAGCTTTCTTT. Looking up the rest from reference TRBV18 and TRBJ1-1 gives the full variable domain: NAGVMQNPRHLVRRRGQEARLRCSPMKGHSHVYWYRQLPEEGLKFMVYLQKENIIDESGMPKERFSAEFPKEGPSILRIQQVVRGDSAAYFCASTLANTGADTEAFFGQGTRLTVV.

This clonotype came up many times. The chain recombines TRBV5-5 with TRBJ2-7; D possibly corresponds to TRBD2 (5 bases). The CDR3 spans 12 residues. In germline, CDR1 is SGHKS, CDR2 YYEKEE (reference sequence). Deletions cut 2 bases from V and 6 bases from J, with 9 bases between. CDR3 protein: CASSLSGSEQYF. CDR3 coding DNA: TGTGCCAGCAGCTTATCGGGGAGCGAGCAGTACTTC.